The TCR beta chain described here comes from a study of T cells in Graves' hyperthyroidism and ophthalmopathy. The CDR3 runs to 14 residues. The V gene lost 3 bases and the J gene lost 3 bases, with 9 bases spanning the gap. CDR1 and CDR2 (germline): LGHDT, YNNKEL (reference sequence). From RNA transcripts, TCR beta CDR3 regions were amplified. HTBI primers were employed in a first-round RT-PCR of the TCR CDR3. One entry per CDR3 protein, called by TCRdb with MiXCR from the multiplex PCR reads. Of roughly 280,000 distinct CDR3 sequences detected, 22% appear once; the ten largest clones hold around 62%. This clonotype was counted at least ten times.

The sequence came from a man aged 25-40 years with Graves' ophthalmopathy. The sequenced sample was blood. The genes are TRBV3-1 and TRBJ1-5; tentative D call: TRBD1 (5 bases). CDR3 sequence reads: CASSQGVTNQPQHF. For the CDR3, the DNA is TGTGCCAGCAGCCAGGGGGTCACCAATCAGCCCCAGCATTTT.